The sequence of this T cell receptor beta chain was determined in a study of T-cell reconstitution after alpha-beta-depleted transplantation in children. Findings and caveats of the study: Some patients owed their high day-60 TCRbeta diversity to surviving recipient T cells and thymic progenitors. Newly produced T cells mostly provided counts and TCRbeta diversity after one year, as hyperexpanded clones declined. Several hundred expanded graft clones reportedly supplied alpha-beta T cells about two months after transplant.

The germline V gene encodes CDR1 MNHEY and CDR2 SMNVEV (reference sequence). The CDR3 runs to 14 residues. The ends were cut back, 2 bases at V and 7 bases at J, with 14 bases in the middle. Construction of the TCRbeta library involved unique molecular identifiers. Using its own MiXCR run on the PCR reads, TCRdb lists one record per CDR3 protein. The table shows around 500,000 distinct CDR3 sequences, with approximately 22% occurring only once. The sample holds many counts of this clonotype. Its cognate antigen is unknown. V is TRBV27 and J is TRBJ1-2, with D possibly TRBD1 on 6 matching bases. The sequence came from a boy under two years old who had a stem cell transplant for acute myeloid leukemia, so the T cells may come from the graft donor. The source material was PBMCs, mostly from graft donor cells, sampled 360 days after TCRalphabeta/CD19-depleted stem cell transplant. CDR3 protein: CASSLKVRGRGYTF. Here the CDR3 DNA reads TGTGCCAGCAGTTTAAAGGTCAGGGGTCGTGGCTACACCTTC.